This T cell receptor beta chain was sequenced during a study of blood T cell repertoires in COVID-19. Trimming cost V 1 base and J 2 bases, with 15 bases left between them. CDR3 length: 16 residues. Germline CDR1 reads SGHNT; CDR2 reads YYREEE (reference sequence). Some clones are missing from TCRdb's copy, which holds only in-frame ones; the method was immunoSEQ multiplex PCR. The top ten hold roughly 8.3% of the sample, which has tens of thousands of clones, about 91% seen once. J is TRBJ2-5 and V is TRBV5-4; possibly TRBD1 for D (5 bases). Sequencing was done on a sample of peripheral blood. This clonotype was obtained from a woman aged 70-85 years with acute or convalescent COVID-19. CDR3 coding DNA: TGTGCCAGCAGCTTGCGGCACCAGGGAAGACAAGAGACCCAGTACTTC. Protein: CASSLRHQGRQETQYF.